Listed below are T cell receptor beta chains from one sample, sequenced in a study of blood T cell repertoires in COVID-19. Clones were sequenced by immunoSEQ multiplex PCR, and TCRdb holds only the in-frame ones, with some missing. The sample gives some 180,000 clones, roughly 89% of which show up once; 0.62% is in the top ten. Sequenced material: peripheral blood. These receptors were collected from a man aged 45-65 years with acute or convalescent COVID-19. The CDR3 runs from the conserved cysteine through the conserved F or W. D genes are given only for firm matches. Rows give clone size only sometimes, using once, few, many, or a class for an expanded clone.

abundance | j_gene | v_gene | d_gene | CDR3aa | CDR3nt
NA | TRBJ2-7 | TRBV6-5 | NA | CASSYDRDSSYEQYF | TGTGCCAGCAGTTACGACCGGGACTCCTCCTACGAGCAGTACTTC
few | TRBJ2-1 | TRBV27 | NA | CASMGVGSSYNEQFF | TGTGCCAGCATGGGCGTTGGGAGCTCCTACAATGAGCAGTTCTTC
NA | TRBJ2-1 | TRBV6-5 | TRBD2 | CASSFSGASYNEQFF | TGTGCCAGCAGTTTTAGCGGGGCGTCCTACAATGAGCAGTTCTTC
NA | TRBJ2-1 | TRBV15 | TRBD1 | CATSRRTGRTDEQFF | TGTGCCACCAGCCGACGGACAGGGAGGACAGATGAGCAGTTCTTC
NA | TRBJ2-7 | TRBV7-8 | TRBD2 | CATLLGGSYEQYF | TGTGCCACCCTCCTGGGAGGGAGCTACGAGCAGTACTTC
once | TRBJ1-6 | TRBV28 | TRBD1 | CASSPRDRGNSPLHF | TGTGCCAGCAGTCCCCGGGACAGGGGTAATTCACCCCTCCACTTT
NA | TRBJ1-5 | TRBV19 | TRBD1 | CASSMAQGAKPQHF | TGTGCCAGTAGTATGGCACAGGGGGCGAAGCCCCAGCATTTT
NA | TRBJ2-5 | TRBV4-3 | TRBD2 | CASSQLYRGTNYLRGETQYF | TGCGCCAGCAGCCAACTTTATCGGGGGACTAACTATCTGCGAGGGGAGACCCAGTACTTC
once | TRBJ2-5 | TRBV15 | NA | CATSRDEETQYF | TGTGCCACCAGCAGAGATGAGGAGACCCAGTACTTC
NA | TRBJ2-1 | TRBV27 | NA | CASSSPGLSSYNEQFF | TGTGCCAGCAGTTCTCCTGGACTCTCCAGTTACAATGAGCAGTTCTTC
NA | TRBJ2-5 | TRBV5-6 | NA | CASSGGVGAKVETQYF | TGTGCCAGCAGCGGAGGAGTGGGGGCTAAAGTGGAGACCCAGTACTTC
NA | TRBJ2-5 | TRBV28 | TRBD2 | CASWAREGQETQYF | TGTGCCAGCTGGGCCAGGGAGGGCCAAGAGACCCAGTACTTC
NA | TRBJ2-1 | TRBV3-1/TRBV3-2 | TRBD2 | CASSQSGSSYNEQFF | TGTGCCAGCAGCCAAAGCGGGAGTTCCTACAATGAGCAGTTCTTC
NA | TRBJ2-3 | TRBV29-1 | NA | CSVEDRGDTQYF | TGCAGCGTTGAAGATAGGGGAGATACGCAGTATTTT
NA | TRBJ2-5 | TRBV7-9 | NA | CASRLPEEETQYF | TGTGCCAGCAGACTTCCTGAGGAGGAGACCCAGTACTTC
NA | TRBJ1-5 | TRBV9 | NA | CASSAGGRGNQPQHF | TGTGCCAGCAGCGCGGGGGGGAGAGGGAATCAGCCCCAGCATTTT
NA | TRBJ1-3 | TRBV4-1 | TRBD1 | CASSQRDRPNSGNTIYF | TGCGCCAGCAGCCAGCGGGACAGGCCAAACTCTGGAAACACCATATATTTT
NA | TRBJ2-5 | TRBV5-8 | TRBD2 | CASSLVGREKQETQYF | TGTGCCAGCAGCTTGGTCGGGCGGGAGAAACAAGAGACCCAGTACTTC
once | TRBJ2-6 | TRBV7-3 | TRBD1 | CASSLWDRGSGANVLTF | TGTGCCAGCAGCTTATGGGACAGGGGCTCTGGGGCCAACGTCCTGACTTTC
NA | TRBJ2-1 | TRBV4-3 | NA | CASSQLLANEQFF | TGCGCCAGCAGCCAACTACTAGCAAATGAGCAGTTCTTC
NA | TRBJ2-2 | TRBV12-5 | TRBD2 | CASGTGLAGFANTGELFF | TGTGCTAGTGGTACCGGACTAGCGGGGTTCGCGAACACCGGGGAGCTGTTTTTT
NA | TRBJ1-1 | TRBV7-8 | NA | CASSLGAILNTEAFF | TGTGCCAGCAGCTTGGGCGCTATACTGAACACTGAAGCTTTCTTT
NA | TRBJ1-4 | TRBV6-6 | TRBD1 | CASTDRVANEKLFF | TGTGCCAGCACCGACAGGGTTGCTAATGAAAAACTGTTTTTT
NA | TRBJ2-3 | TRBV9 | NA | CASSVEGRGTDTQYF | TGTGCCAGCAGCGTAGAGGGGCGAGGCACAGATACGCAGTATTTT
NA | TRBJ2-3 | TRBV10-1 | TRBD1 | CASSLSGQGADTQYF | TGCGCCAGCAGTTTGTCGGGACAGGGTGCAGATACGCAGTATTTT
once | TRBJ1-6 | TRBV19 | NA | CASIAGRNNSPLHF | TGTGCCAGTATAGCAGGGCGAAATAATTCACCCCTCCACTTT
NA | TRBJ1-6 | TRBV5-1 | NA | CASSFQGDNSPLHF | TGCGCCAGCAGCTTCCAGGGTGATAATTCACCCCTCCACTTT
NA | TRBJ1-1 | TRBV18 | NA | CASSPDPGRTEAFF | TGTGCCAGCTCACCAGATCCAGGGAGGACTGAAGCTTTCTTT
NA | TRBJ1-3 | TRBV5-1 | NA | CASRETRGSGNTIYF | TGCGCCAGCAGGGAAACCAGGGGCTCTGGAAACACCATATATTTT
NA | TRBJ1-2 | TRBV11-2 | NA | CASSSTVTEGYTF | TGTGCCAGCAGCTCGACGGTCACGGAGGGCTACACCTTC
NA | TRBJ2-2 | TRBV19 | NA | CASNGQGSGELFF | TGTGCCAGTAATGGGCAGGGGTCCGGGGAGCTGTTTTTT
NA | TRBJ1-2 | TRBV7-9 | NA | CASSQSLTGHSGYTF | TGTGCCAGCAGTCAAAGCCTAACAGGGCATAGTGGCTACACCTTC
NA | TRBJ2-5 | TRBV11-1 | TRBD2 | CASSFRLAGGHETQYF | TGTGCCAGCAGCTTTCGACTAGCGGGGGGGCATGAGACCCAGTACTTC
NA | TRBJ2-3 | TRBV19 | TRBD2 | CASSSGGGTQYF | TGTGCCAGTAGTTCTGGGGGGGGGACGCAGTATTTT
NA | TRBJ2-1 | TRBV5-1 | TRBD1 | CASSPLRDRGLNEQFF | TGCGCCAGCAGCCCCCTCCGGGACAGGGGCCTCAATGAGCAGTTCTTC
NA | TRBJ2-3 | TRBV4-3 | TRBD2 | CASSQALAEVSTDTQYF | TGCGCCAGCAGCCAAGCACTAGCGGAAGTTAGCACAGATACGCAGTATTTT
NA | TRBJ1-4 | TRBV28 | NA | CASNGADEKLFF | TGTGCCAGCAATGGTGCAGATGAAAAACTGTTTTTT
NA | TRBJ2-2 | TRBV6-5 | TRBD1 | CASSRQGATGELFF | TGTGCCAGCAGTAGACAGGGGGCGACCGGGGAGCTGTTTTTT
NA | TRBJ2-5 | TRBV19 | TRBD2 | CASSNSGEGEETQYF | TGTGCCAGTAGTAATAGCGGGGAAGGGGAAGAGACCCAGTACTTC